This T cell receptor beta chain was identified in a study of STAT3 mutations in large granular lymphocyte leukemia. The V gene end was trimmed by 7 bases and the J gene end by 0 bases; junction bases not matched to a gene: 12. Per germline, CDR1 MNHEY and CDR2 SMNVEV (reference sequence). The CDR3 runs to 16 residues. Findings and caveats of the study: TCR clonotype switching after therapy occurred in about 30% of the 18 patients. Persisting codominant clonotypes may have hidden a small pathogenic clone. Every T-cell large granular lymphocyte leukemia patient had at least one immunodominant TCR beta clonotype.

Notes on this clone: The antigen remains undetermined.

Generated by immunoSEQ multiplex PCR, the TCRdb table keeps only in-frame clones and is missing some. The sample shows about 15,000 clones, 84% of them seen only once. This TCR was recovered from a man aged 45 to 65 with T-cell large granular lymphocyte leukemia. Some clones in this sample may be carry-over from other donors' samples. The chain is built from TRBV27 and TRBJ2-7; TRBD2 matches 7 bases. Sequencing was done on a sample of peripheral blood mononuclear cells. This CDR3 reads CASKPALAAGSYEQYF. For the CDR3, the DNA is TGTGCCAGCAAACCCGCCCTAGCGGCCGGCTCCTACGAGCAGTACTTC.